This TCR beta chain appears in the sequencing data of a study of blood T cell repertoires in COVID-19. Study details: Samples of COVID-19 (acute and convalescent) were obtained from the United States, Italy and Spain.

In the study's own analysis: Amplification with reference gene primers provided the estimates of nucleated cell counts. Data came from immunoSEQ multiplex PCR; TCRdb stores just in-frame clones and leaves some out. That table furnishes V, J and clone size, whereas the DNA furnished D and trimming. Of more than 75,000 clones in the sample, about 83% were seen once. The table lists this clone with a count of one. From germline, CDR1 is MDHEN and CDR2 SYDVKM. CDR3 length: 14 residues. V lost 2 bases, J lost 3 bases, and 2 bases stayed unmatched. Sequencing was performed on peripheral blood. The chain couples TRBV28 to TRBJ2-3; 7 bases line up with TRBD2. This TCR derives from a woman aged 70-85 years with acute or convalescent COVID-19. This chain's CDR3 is CASSLLGGTDTQYF. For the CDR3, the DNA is TGTGCCAGCAGTTTACTGGGGGGGACAGATACGCAGTATTTT.